The clone carrying this TCR beta chain was recorded many times. Its target is unknown. The sample is drawn from a study of glioma-infiltrating T cells. The study's findings and limits: Tissue-blood divergence was below expectation in non-neoplastic patients, above in gliomas. Tissue and blood shared very few CDR3 sequences.

The V and J ends lost 3 bases and 9 bases respectively, with 15 bases between them. The CDR3 length is 15 residues. The iRepertoire nested amplicon-rescue multiplex PCR amplified TCR alpha and beta CDR3s from RNA. One-step reverse transcription and amplification started from approximately 100-400 ng of tissue mRNA or PBMC total RNA. Each CDR3 protein gets one entry after TCRdb re-called the multiplex PCR reads with MiXCR. The sample contains some 190,000 distinct CDR3 sequences, 32% of which appear only once. The rearrangement uses TRBV12-3 or TRBV12-4 and TRBJ1-6; D is unclear. Specimen: glioma tissue, nonneoplastic brain tissue, or PBMCs (not recorded which). The sequence was obtained from a human donor with low-grade glioma or glioblastoma, undergoing nonglioma brain surgery, or in good health (not recorded which). The CDR3 sequence is CASSFLRGTGSPLHF. Written as DNA, the CDR3 is TGTGCCAGCAGTTTCCTCCGGGGTACTGGTTCACCCCTCCACTTT.